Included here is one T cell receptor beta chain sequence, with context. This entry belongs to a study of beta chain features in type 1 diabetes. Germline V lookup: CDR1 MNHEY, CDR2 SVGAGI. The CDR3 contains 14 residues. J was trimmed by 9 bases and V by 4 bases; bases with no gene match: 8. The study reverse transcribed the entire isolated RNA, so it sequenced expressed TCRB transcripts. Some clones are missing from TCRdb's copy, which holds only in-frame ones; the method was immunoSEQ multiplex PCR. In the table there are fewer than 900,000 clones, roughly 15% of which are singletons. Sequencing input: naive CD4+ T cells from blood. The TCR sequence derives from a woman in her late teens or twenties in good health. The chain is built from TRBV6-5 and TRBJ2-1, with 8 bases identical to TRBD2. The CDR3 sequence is CASSSGLGRGEQFF. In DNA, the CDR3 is TGTGCCAGCAGTTCGGGACTAGGGCGGGGTGAGCAGTTCTTC.